One and the same sample provided the 20 T cell receptor beta chains below, sequenced in a study of shared clonotypes between healthy human individuals. Naive CD8 isolation took CD45RO-negative cells positively selected for CCR7 and excluded terminally differentiated effector memory CD45RA+ cells. The protocol was immunoSEQ multiplex PCR, while the TCRdb copy is restricted to in-frame clones and leaves out a portion. The top ten hold around 1.7% of the sample, which has around 1,900,000 clones, 93% seen once. Sequencing input: naive CD8+ T cells from PBMCs. These TCRs come from a man in his late teens or twenties in good health. Some clones in this sample may be carry-over from other donors' samples.

V usage is TRBV4-3 and J usage is TRBJ2-3; no definite D call. Germline V gives CDR1 LGHNA, CDR2 YSLEER. The CDR3 loop spans 13 amino acids. V was clipped by 4 bases and J by 9 bases, with 14 bases between them. The CDR3 sequence: CASSPGLAETQYF. The CDR3 region has the DNA TGCGCCAGCAGCCCCGGATTAGCTGAAACGCAGTATTTT.

As concerns this clone: In the same sample, other DNA sequences code for this CDR3. V gene TRBV19 combines with J gene TRBJ2-7; D is unclear. CDR1 is LNHDA, CDR2 SQIVND, per germline (reference sequence). V gave up 6 bases and J gave up 0 bases, with 6 bases separating them. The CDR3 loop spans 12 amino acids. CDR3 in DNA: TGTGCCAGTAGAGCAGACTCCTACGAGCAGTACTTC. Protein: CASRADSYEQYF.

The CDR3 region is CASSPSGGGDEQFF. Here the CDR3 DNA reads TGTGCCAGCAGCCCCTCCGGGGGCGGAGATGAGCAGTTCTTC. The chain couples TRBV7-3 to TRBJ2-1, with D perhaps given as TRBD1 or TRBD2 (6 bases each). The germline gives CDR1 SGHTA, CDR2 FQGTGA. The CDR3 has 14 residues. The V gene lost 5 bases and the J gene lost 8 bases, with 16 bases spanning the gap.

The J gene is TRBJ2-2, the V gene TRBV7-8, with a possible D match to TRBD1 (5 bases). Germline lookup yields CDR1 SGHVS and CDR2 FQNEAQ. V was cut by 7 bases and J by 5 bases, with 8 bases left in between. The CDR3 spans 12 residues. The DNA for the CDR3 is TGTGCCAGCATGTCAGGGACCGGGGAGCTGTTTTTT. This translates into CASMSGTGELFF.

The chain joins TRBV30 to TRBJ2-7; D is possibly TRBD2 (6 bases). The V end was cut by 5 bases, the J end by 5 bases, with 31 bases between. CDR1 is GTSNPN, CDR2 SVGIG, per germline (reference sequence). The CDR3 is 18 residues long. CDR3 coding DNA: TGTGCCTGGGCACATGGAGGGGTCTACCCCACGCTGGGAGACGAGCAGTACTTC. Its protein is CAWAHGGVYPTLGDEQYF.

This chain uses TRBV7-9 with TRBJ2-7, with TRBD2 as a possible D gene (7 bases). Germline-derived CDR1 and CDR2 are SEHNR and FQNEAQ (reference sequence). The CDR3 contains 18 residues. V was clipped by 5 bases and J by 3 bases, with 26 bases between them. CDR3 bases: TGTGCCAGCAGCCGCGGGGAGGGGGATAGCGGGCTACGCTACGAGCAGTACTTC. Amino acids: CASSRGEGDSGLRYEQYF.

J is TRBJ1-1 and V is TRBV5-4; 7 bases align to TRBD1. The V segment lost 0 bases and the J segment 5 bases; nucleotides outside the gene matches: 4. CDR1 SGHNT and CDR2 YYREEE come from the germline V gene (reference sequence). The CDR3 runs to 14 residues. The CDR3 region has the DNA TGTGCCAGCAGCTTGGCAGGGGGACGAACTGAAGCTTTCTTT. It is translated as CASSLAGGRTEAFF.

Points on this clone: The same CDR3 is also encoded by other DNA sequences in this sample. V gene TRBV4-1 combines with J gene TRBJ2-7; D uncertain. The CDR3 is 14 residues long. The germline gives CDR1 MGHRA, CDR2 YSYEKL. The V gene lost 0 bases and the J gene lost 1 base, with 7 bases spanning the gap. In DNA form, the CDR3 reads TGCGCCAGCAGCCAAGAGGCCTCTTCCTACGAGCAGTACTTC. Translating it yields CASSQEASSYEQYF.

V usage is TRBV27 and J usage is TRBJ2-7; no firm D call. The CDR3 runs 12 residues. CDR1 and CDR2 from the germline V gene are MNHEY and SMNVEV (reference sequence). The CDR3 nucleotides are TGTGCTACAAATAGCCCCCTGTACGAGCAGTACTTC. It is translated as CATNSPLYEQYF.

The J gene is TRBJ2-1, the V gene TRBV5-1; 13 nucleotides align to TRBD2. Per the germline V gene, CDR1 is SGHRS and CDR2 is YFSETQ. V lost 0 bases to trimming and J lost 6 bases; unmatched junction nucleotides: 3. The CDR3 extends over 16 amino acids. CDR3 nucleotides: TGCGCCAGCAGCTTGGCCGGGACTAGCGGGGTCAATGAGCAGTTCTTC. This encodes CASSLAGTSGVNEQFF.

The chain links TRBV7-9 to TRBJ2-3; no definite D call. The germline CDR1 and CDR2 sequences are SEHNR and FQNEAQ (reference sequence). The CDR3 covers 12 residues. Trimming removed 6 bases at V and 0 bases at J, with 4 bases between. CDR3 loop: CASRSSTDTQYF. The CDR3 region has the DNA TGTGCCAGCAGATCTAGCACAGATACGCAGTATTTT.

The gene calls are TRBV15 and TRBJ1-2; TRBD1 might be the D (5 bases). V was clipped by 3 bases and J by 12 bases, with 23 bases between them. From germline, CDR1 is LNHNV and CDR2 YYDKDF (reference sequence). CDR3 length: 15 amino acids. As DNA, the CDR3 is TGTGCCACCAGCAGCCTGCGAACTGGGACCCTCGGGGACACCTTC. Translation gives CATSSLRTGTLGDTF. Full variable domain (outside the CDR3, taken from reference TRBV15 and TRBJ1-2): DAMVIQNPRYQVTQFGKPVTLSCSQTLNHNVMYWYQQKSSQAPKLLFHYYDKDFNNEADTPDNFQSRRPNTSFCFLDIRSPGLGDTAMYLCATSSLRTGTLGDTFGSGTRLTVV.

The genes are TRBV29-1 and TRBJ2-1; 8 nucleotides agree with TRBD1. The CDR3 contains 13 residues. Germline assignment: CDR1 SQVTM and CDR2 ANQGSEA. V gave up 4 bases and J gave up 6 bases; unmatched junction bases: 5. CDR3 region: CSVGQGTVNEQFF. For the CDR3, the DNA is TGCAGCGTTGGACAGGGGACAGTCAATGAGCAGTTCTTC.

This clone was recorded only once. V gene TRBV11-2 combines with J gene TRBJ2-1; D tentatively reads TRBD1 or TRBD2 (5 bases each). The CDR3 has 12 amino acids. Germline V CDR1 and CDR2: SGHAT, FQNNGV. V lost 5 bases, J lost 8 bases, and 10 bases lay in between. The CDR3 sequence: CASSDEGHEQFF. CDR3 DNA: TGTGCCAGCAGCGACGAGGGGCATGAGCAGTTCTTC.

Worth noting for this clone: This sample includes further DNA sequences coding for the same CDR3. The V and J genes are TRBV19 and TRBJ2-1; tentative D call: TRBD2 (5 bases). The germline V and J ends were trimmed by 5 bases and 0 bases, with 11 bases remaining between them. Per germline, CDR1 LNHDA and CDR2 SQIVND (reference sequence). The CDR3 contains 15 residues. The CDR3 DNA reads as TGTGCCAGTAGTCCCGGTACTAGCTCCTACAATGAGCAGTTCTTC. Residues: CASSPGTSSYNEQFF.

With regard to this clone: The same CDR3 also results from other DNA sequences found in this sample. The V and J genes are TRBV27 and TRBJ2-7; the D is unclear. CDR3 length: 14 amino acids. Germline V gives CDR1 MNHEY, CDR2 SMNVEV (reference sequence). Trimming left V 0 bases short and J 2 bases short, with 8 bases between. CDR3 sequence: CASSLSGFPYEQYF. The DNA of the CDR3 is TGTGCCAGCAGTTTATCGGGGTTCCCCTACGAGCAGTACTTC.

This clone occurred once. The chain recombines TRBV14 with TRBJ2-7; no reliable D call. Germline CDR1 SGHDN, CDR2 FVKESK. The CDR3 spans 12 residues. The V end lost 1 base, the J end lost 6 bases, and 7 bases lay between the germline ends. CDR3 amino acids: CASSQGYFEQYF. CDR3 nucleotide sequence: TGTGCCAGCAGCCAAGGATACTTCGAGCAGTACTTC. The whole variable domain, filled in from reference TRBV14 and TRBJ2-7, reads EAGVTQFPSHSVIEKGQTVTLRCDPISGHDNLYWYRRVMGKEIKFLLHFVKESKQDESGMPNNRFLAERTGGTYSTLKVQPAELEDSGVYFCASSQGYFEQYFGPGTRLTVT.

The chain carries TRBV28 and TRBJ2-6, with D uncertain. This CDR3 is 14 amino acids long. The V end lost 8 bases, the J end lost 0 bases, and 8 bases lay between the germline ends. CDR1 and CDR2 (germline): MDHEN, SYDVKM. The CDR3 region has the DNA TGTGCCAGCCACGTGGGCTCTGGGGCCAACGTCCTGACTTTC. This gives the protein CASHVGSGANVLTF.

Points on this clone: Other DNA sequences from this sample encode an identical CDR3 as well. The V gene is TRBV7-9, the J gene TRBJ2-5; 9 bases map to TRBD2. The CDR3 is 14 residues long. The ends lost 4 bases at V and 2 bases at J; junction bases unmatched: 2. Germline CDR1 SEHNR, CDR2 FQNEAQ (reference sequence). The CDR3 nucleotides are TGTGCCAGCAGCTCGACTAGCGGACAAGAGACCCAGTACTTC. Residues: CASSSTSGQETQYF.

The rearrangement joins TRBV9 to TRBJ2-4; 7 bases are a match to TRBD2. CDR1 is SGDLS and CDR2 is YYNGEE in the germline V gene. This CDR3 is built from 15 residues. With V trimmed by 0 bases and J by 7 bases, 7 bases remained unmatched. CDR3 amino acids: CASSVVGGGPNIQYF. The CDR3 DNA reads as TGTGCCAGCAGCGTAGTTGGGGGAGGGCCGAACATTCAGTACTTC. The full variable domain, completed using reference TRBV9 and TRBJ2-4, is DSGVTQTPKHLITATGQRVTLRCSPRSGDLSVYWYQQSLDQGLQFLIQYYNGEERAKGNILERFSAQQFPDLHSELNLSSLELGDSALYFCASSVVGGGPNIQYFGAGTRLSVL.